The rows below give T cell receptor beta chains drawn from one sample of a study of blood T cell repertoires in COVID-19. Clones were sequenced by immunoSEQ multiplex PCR, and TCRdb holds only the in-frame ones, with some missing. This sample yields 30,000 to 50,000 clones, of which about 91% are seen a single time; approximately 14% belongs to the top ten. The sample was peripheral blood. These receptors were collected from a woman younger than 45 in a cohort sampled during active COVID-19. Both conserved end residues are part of each CDR3. A D gene is named only where the DNA matches it firmly. Only part of the rows carry a size: once, few, many, or a class if the clone is expanded.

clone size,J gene,D gene,V gene,CDR3 protein,CDR3 DNA
NA,TRBJ2-3,NA,TRBV24-1,CATGAGIDTQYF,TGTGCCACCGGAGCTGGTATAGATACGCAGTATTTT
few,TRBJ2-7,TRBD1,TRBV11-2,CASSPGQGREQYF,TGTGCCAGCAGCCCTGGACAGGGGAGGGAGCAGTACTTC
NA,TRBJ2-2,TRBD2,TRBV24-1,CATSERIGLAGIGELFF,TGTGCCACCAGTGAACGAATAGGACTAGCGGGAATCGGGGAGCTGTTTTTT
once,TRBJ2-5,TRBD2,TRBV9,CASSVDSGRKTQYF,TGTGCCAGCAGCGTAGACAGCGGGAGAAAGACCCAGTACTTC
once,TRBJ1-1,NA,TRBV3-1/TRBV3-2,CASSQTTPPRTEAFF,TGTGCCAGCAGCCAAACGACACCCCCCAGGACTGAAGCTTTCTTT
NA,TRBJ1-1,NA,TRBV4-2,CASSQERGVMNTEAFF,TGTGCCAGCAGCCAAGAACGGGGGGTGATGAACACTGAAGCTTTCTTT
once,TRBJ2-3,NA,TRBV6-2/TRBV6-3,CASSYDEYDTQYF,TGTGCCAGCAGTTATGATGAGTATGATACGCAGTATTTT
once,TRBJ1-5,TRBD1,TRBV19,CASSWDRDNQPQHF,TGTGCCAGTAGTTGGGACAGAGACAATCAGCCCCAGCATTTT
few,TRBJ1-4,TRBD1,TRBV19,CASRSGQESEKLFF,TGTGCCAGTAGATCCGGACAGGAGAGTGAAAAACTGTTTTTT
NA,TRBJ2-5,TRBD2,TRBV5-1,CASRLTSGTETQYF,TGCGCCAGCAGGCTGACTAGCGGGACTGAGACCCAGTACTTC
NA,TRBJ2-7,TRBD2,TRBV5-1,CASSSGLAGVNEQYF,TGCGCCAGCAGCTCGGGACTAGCGGGAGTCAACGAGCAGTACTTC